Following are 31 T cell receptor beta chains from one sample sequenced in a study of blood T cell repertoires in COVID-19. Libraries were prepared by immunoSEQ multiplex PCR; TCRdb keeps only in-frame clonotypes and omits some of them. This table holds around 140,000 clones, approximately 81% found once. The sample was peripheral blood. The receptors here all came from a man in his sixties with acute or convalescent COVID-19.

V usage is TRBV10-3 and J usage is TRBJ1-6; no reliable D call. V gave up 3 bases and J gave up 13 bases, with 10 bases separating them. Germline V gene lookup returns CDR1 ENHRY and CDR2 SYGVKD. The CDR3 length is 12 residues. CDR3 amino acids: CAISEPSQPLHF. CDR3 coding DNA: TGTGCCATCAGTGAACCTTCCCAGCCCCTCCACTTT.

This clone was recorded only once. The chain carries TRBV11-3 and TRBJ2-3, with D maybe TRBD1 (6 bases). CDR1 and CDR2 from the germline V gene are SGHNT and YENEEA. V was shortened by 4 bases and J by 0 bases, with 8 bases between the two germline ends. The CDR3 spans 14 residues. CDR3 DNA sequence: TGTGCCAGCAGCTCCGACAGGAGCACAGATACGCAGTATTTT. It specifies CASSSDRSTDTQYF. Using reference TRBV11-3 and TRBJ2-3 for the parts outside the CDR3, the full variable domain is EAGVVQSPRYKIIEKKQPVAFWCNPISGHNTLYWYLQNLGQGPELLIRYENEEAVDDSQLPKDRFSAERLKGVDSTLKIQPAELGDSAVYLCASSSDRSTDTQYFGPGTRLTVL.

V gene TRBV19 combines with J gene TRBJ1-2; weak D call: TRBD1 (5 bases). In germline, CDR1 is LNHDA, CDR2 SQIVND (reference sequence). Trimming removed 6 bases from V and 3 bases from J, with 17 bases in between. The CDR3 loop spans 15 amino acids. The CDR3 sequence is CASRAFGGLDYGYTF. The DNA of the CDR3 is TGTGCCAGTAGAGCATTCGGGGGATTGGACTATGGCTACACCTTC. Combining the CDR3 with reference TRBV19 and TRBJ1-2 gives the whole variable domain DGGITQSPKYLFRKEGQNVTLSCEQNLNHDAMYWYRQDPGQGLRLIYYSQIVNDFQKGDIAEGYSVSREKKESFPLTVTSAQKNPTAFYLCASRAFGGLDYGYTFGSGTRLTVV.

The chain is built from TRBV3-1 (or the pseudogene TRBV3-2) and TRBJ1-6, with D possibly TRBD1 on 5 matching bases. Germline CDR1 and CDR2: LGHDT and YNNKEL (reference sequence). The CDR3 loop spans 19 amino acids. The V gene lost 0 bases and the J gene lost 8 bases, with 23 bases spanning the gap. The CDR3 nucleotides are TGTGCCAGCAGCCAAGAGGGGGTGCGGGGTCTGAAGGTAGATTCACCCCTCCACTTT. Translated: CASSQEGVRGLKVDSPLHF.

The rearrangement uses TRBV24-1 and TRBJ1-1; D may be TRBD1 (5 bases). This CDR3 contains 13 residues. Germline loops: CDR1 KGHDR, CDR2 SFDVKD. V was clipped by 12 bases and J by 1 base, with 14 bases between them. Here the CDR3 DNA reads TGTGCCTGCATGGGGCCCTGGAACACTGAAGCTTTCTTT. It translates to CACMGPWNTEAFF.

This chain uses TRBV5-1 with TRBJ1-3; D not certain. Germline CDR1 and CDR2: SGHRS and YFSETQ. The CDR3 sequence is 16 residues long. Trimming shortened V by 3 bases and J by 2 bases, and 15 bases separated the two germline ends. The CDR3 protein is CASSSDLAGTGNTIYF. In DNA, the CDR3 is TGCGCCAGCAGCTCCGATTTAGCGGGAACTGGAAACACCATATATTTT. Combining the CDR3 with reference TRBV5-1 and TRBJ1-3 gives the whole variable domain KAGVTQTPRYLIKTRGQQVTLSCSPISGHRSVSWYQQTPGQGLQFLFEYFSETQRNKGNFPGRFSGRQFSNSRSEMNVSTLELGDSALYLCASSSDLAGTGNTIYFGEGSWLTVV.

The rearrangement joins TRBV6-1 to TRBJ2-5; D gene unclear. V lost 3 bases, J lost 9 bases, and 20 bases lay in between. CDR3 length: 15 amino acids. Germline V CDR1 and CDR2: MNHNS, SASEGT. In DNA form, the CDR3 reads TGTGCCAGCAGTGAGGGCAGAGCCAGCAAGAGACCCCAGTACTTC. Amino acids: CASSEGRASKRPQYF.

The CDR3 bases are TGCAGTGCTCCTAAATCCTTAGAGCAGTTCTTC. This codes for CSAPKSLEQFF. The chain combines TRBV20-1 with TRBJ2-1; no firm D call. The V gene's germline CDR1 is DFQATT and CDR2 SNEGSKA (reference sequence). The CDR3 has 11 residues. V was trimmed by 5 bases and J by 10 bases, leaving 12 bases between them.

This chain joins TRBV30 and TRBJ2-7, with 7 bases matching TRBD2. The V gene's germline CDR1 is GTSNPN and CDR2 SVGIG (reference sequence). CDR3 length: 11 residues. The junction had 1 base not matched to a gene; V was cut back by 8 bases and J by 0 bases. The CDR3 DNA sequence: TGTGCCGCGGGGGACTCCTACGAGCAGTACTTC. This sequence encodes CAAGDSYEQYF.

The V gene is TRBV6-6, the J gene TRBJ1-2; 10 positions agree with TRBD1. Germline V gene data show CDR1 as MNHNY and CDR2 as SVGAGI (reference sequence). Unmatched junction bases numbered 2, after V lost 0 bases and J lost 7 bases. The CDR3 runs to 14 residues. The CDR3 DNA is TGTGCCAGCAGTTACTCCGACAGGGGGCTTGGCTACACCTTC. The encoded protein is CASSYSDRGLGYTF.

This chain links TRBV28 with TRBJ1-2, with 9 bases identical to TRBD1. The CDR3 sequence is 14 residues long. Trimming took 7 bases from V and 8 from J; bases not matched to a gene: 11. Germline CDR1 reads MDHEN; CDR2 reads SYDVKM. Written as DNA, the CDR3 is TGTGCCAGCAAACCACAGGGGGCGCAAAAAGGCTACACCTTC. Its protein is CASKPQGAQKGYTF.

The chain recombines TRBV27 with TRBJ1-6; 9 positions match TRBD1. Germline lookup yields CDR1 MNHEY and CDR2 SMNVEV (reference sequence). The ends lost 1 base at V and 6 bases at J; junction bases unmatched: 4. The CDR3 has 16 residues. The CDR3: CASSLFPDRGNSPLHF. As DNA, the CDR3 is TGTGCCAGCAGTTTATTTCCGGACAGGGGTAATTCACCCCTCCACTTT.

This clone was seen a single time. The V call is TRBV5-1, the J call TRBJ1-2; D is unresolved. Trimming removed 1 base at V and 0 bases at J, with 10 bases between. This CDR3 comprises 15 residues. Germline V gene lookup returns CDR1 SGHRS and CDR2 YFSETQ. CDR3 DNA: TGCGCCAGCAGCTTGTTGGCAGGAACTAACTATGGCTACACCTTC. It is translated as CASSLLAGTNYGYTF.

The chain is built from TRBV9 and TRBJ2-1; 9 nucleotides match TRBD2. V lost 0 bases to trimming and J lost 4 bases; unmatched junction nucleotides: 8. Germline assignment: CDR1 SGDLS and CDR2 YYNGEE. The CDR3 extends over 17 amino acids. The CDR3 sequence: CASSVATTSGGYNEQFF. In nucleotides, the CDR3 is TGTGCCAGCAGCGTAGCTACGACTAGCGGAGGATACAATGAGCAGTTCTTC.

This clone was detected ten times or more. The chain uses TRBV2 and TRBJ1-3, with D possibly matching TRBD1 (6 bases). The length of the CDR3 is 17 residues. CDR1 SNHLY and CDR2 FYNNEI come from the germline V gene. V gave up 1 base and J gave up 2 bases, with 15 bases separating them. CDR3 nucleotides: TGTGCCAGCAGTGAAGGGCAGGGGAGTTTGGCTGGAAACACCATATATTTT. Its protein is CASSEGQGSLAGNTIYF. The whole variable domain, remainder taken from reference TRBV2 and TRBJ1-3, is EPEVTQTPSHQVTQMGQEVILRCVPISNHLYFYWYRQILGQKVEFLVSFYNNEISEKSEIFDDQFSVERPDGSNFTLKIRSTKLEDSAMYFCASSEGQGSLAGNTIYFGEGSWLTVV.

The rearrangement uses TRBV5-1 and TRBJ2-3, with 9 bases that match TRBD2. J lost 0 bases, V lost 1 base, and 12 bases had no gene match. CDR1 SGHRS and CDR2 YFSETQ come from the germline V gene. The CDR3 spans 19 residues. In DNA form, the CDR3 reads TGCGCCAGCAGCTTGTGGATTAAGACTAGCGGCTCTAGCACAGATACGCAGTATTTT. Its translation is CASSLWIKTSGSSTDTQYF. Looking up the rest from reference TRBV5-1 and TRBJ2-3 gives the full variable domain: KAGVTQTPRYLIKTRGQQVTLSCSPISGHRSVSWYQQTPGQGLQFLFEYFSETQRNKGNFPGRFSGRQFSNSRSEMNVSTLELGDSALYLCASSLWIKTSGSSTDTQYFGPGTRLTVL.

The CDR3 DNA sequence: TGTGCCAGCAGTGCGTCGCGGTCCGGGGAGCTGTTTTTT. This gives the protein CASSASRSGELFF. The chain recombines TRBV6-4 with TRBJ2-2; D uncertain. The CDR3 is 13 amino acids. In germline, CDR1 is MRHNA, CDR2 SNTAGT. The V and J ends lost 4 bases and 6 bases respectively, with 9 bases between them.

This clone is a singleton in its sample. This chain uses TRBV14 with TRBJ2-2, with 8 bases fitting TRBD1. This CDR3 region has 16 residues. Germline CDR1 and CDR2: SGHDN and FVKESK. Unmatched junction bases numbered 8, after V lost 2 bases and J lost 6 bases. The CDR3, as DNA: TGTGCCAGCAGCCAACTGGCAGGGGGCGCCTCCGGGGAGCTGTTTTTT. It encodes CASSQLAGGASGELFF.

The CDR3 DNA is TGTGCCTGGAGTGTGATGTCCAGTGGCAATCAGCCCCAGCATTTT. It specifies CAWSVMSSGNQPQHF. The rearrangement links TRBV30 to TRBJ1-5; D ambiguous. The CDR3 sequence is 15 residues long. Per germline, CDR1 GTSNPN and CDR2 SVGIG (reference sequence). V was shortened by 0 bases and J by 2 bases, with 11 bases between the two germline ends.

The rearrangement joins TRBV6-5 to TRBJ1-5, with D hard to call. The ends were cut back, 6 bases at V and 0 bases at J, with 6 bases in the middle. Germline V CDR1 and CDR2: MNHEY, SVGAGI. This CDR3 comprises 13 residues. CDR3 residues: CASRENSNQPQHF. CDR3 nucleotide sequence: TGTGCCAGCAGAGAGAATAGCAATCAGCCCCAGCATTTT.

The chain combines TRBV13 with TRBJ2-7, with 8 nucleotides matching TRBD1. Germline loops: CDR1 PRHDT, CDR2 FYEKMQ (reference sequence). The CDR3 loop spans 15 amino acids. J gave up 5 bases and V 0 bases, and 6 bases lay outside the gene matches. The CDR3 spells CASSLGGQGFHEQYF. CDR3 coding DNA: TGTGCCAGCAGCTTAGGAGGACAGGGATTCCACGAGCAGTACTTC.

The CDR3 sequence: CASRGRSTYEQYF. The CDR3 DNA reads TGTGCCAGCAGGGGGAGGTCGACCTACGAGCAGTACTTC. This chain links TRBV6-5 with TRBJ2-7, with D perhaps TRBD2 (6 bases). V shed 6 bases and J shed 2 bases, with 11 bases lying between them. This CDR3 has 13 amino acids. Germline V gene data show CDR1 as MNHEY and CDR2 as SVGAGI.

The chain recombines TRBV7-9 with TRBJ2-2; 7 bases line up with TRBD2. CDR1 and CDR2 (germline): SEHNR, FQNEAQ (reference sequence). The CDR3 spans 17 residues. The V segment lost 4 bases and the J segment 0 bases; nucleotides outside the gene matches: 8. CDR3: CASSYGRSGSNTGELFF. The CDR3 DNA reads as TGTGCCAGCAGCTACGGGAGGAGCGGCTCGAACACCGGGGAGCTGTTTTTT.

This rearrangement joins TRBV6-5 to TRBJ1-2, with unresolved D. V was pared by 2 bases and J by 6 bases, with 10 bases between. The CDR3 is made up of 13 amino acids. In germline, CDR1 is MNHEY, CDR2 SVGAGI. The CDR3 region is CASSYTGSHGYTF. The CDR3 nucleotides are TGTGCCAGCAGTTACACGGGTAGTCATGGCTACACCTTC.

The chain has TRBV7-8 and TRBJ1-1; 9 nucleotides align to TRBD1. Germline CDR1 and CDR2: SGHVS and FQNEAQ. The CDR3 runs to 15 residues. The junction had 9 bases not matched to a gene; V was cut back by 4 bases and J by 6 bases. CDR3 sequence (DNA): TGTGCCAGCAGCTCCACGACAGGGGGGAGGCCTGAAGCTTTCTTT. The encoded protein is CASSSTTGGRPEAFF.

In DNA form, the CDR3 reads TGTGCCAGTAGTTCAAAGACAAACTCTGGAAACACCATATATTTT. Residues: CASSSKTNSGNTIYF. The genes are TRBV19 and TRBJ1-3; D remains unclear. Trimming removed 5 bases at V and 0 bases at J, with 11 bases between. The CDR3 runs 15 residues. Germline V gene data show CDR1 as LNHDA and CDR2 as SQIVND (reference sequence).

This clone was detected only once. V usage is TRBV19 and J usage is TRBJ2-4; D may be TRBD1 (6 bases). The V end was cut by 1 base, the J end by 6 bases, with 7 bases between. The CDR3 extends over 13 amino acids. Germline-derived CDR1 and CDR2 are LNHDA and SQIVND (reference sequence). In DNA form, the CDR3 reads TGTGCCAGTAGTATAGGAGGGGGAAACATTCAGTACTTC. This codes for CASSIGGGNIQYF.

The CDR3 sequence is CASSSLQGRDTEAFF. The CDR3 DNA is TGCGCCAGCAGCTCATTACAGGGTAGGGACACTGAAGCTTTCTTT. The chain carries TRBV5-1 and TRBJ1-1; D is perhaps TRBD1 (6 bases). This CDR3 is 15 amino acids long. Trimming pared 3 bases from V and 3 bases from J, leaving 15 bases between. Germline-derived CDR1 and CDR2 are SGHRS and YFSETQ.

This rearrangement joins TRBV19 to TRBJ2-7; D is undetermined. The CDR3 totals 15 residues. From germline, CDR1 is LNHDA and CDR2 SQIVND (reference sequence). V lost 5 bases and J lost 0, with 14 bases in between. CDR3 protein: CASSPRLAHSYEQYF. CDR3 sequence (DNA): TGTGCCAGTAGTCCCAGACTCGCGCACTCCTACGAGCAGTACTTC.

The chain combines TRBV6-5 with TRBJ2-4, with 8 bases that match TRBD1. The germline CDR1 and CDR2 sequences are MNHEY and SVGAGI. The trim removed 8 bases at V and 6 bases at J, leaving 9 bases unmatched. The CDR3 loop spans 14 amino acids. CDR3: CASLDRAGGNIQYF. CDR3 DNA: TGTGCCAGCCTGGACAGGGCTGGGGGAAACATTCAGTACTTC.

The J gene is TRBJ1-2, the V gene TRBV3-1 (or the pseudogene TRBV3-2); 9 bases line up with TRBD1. V shed 3 bases, J shed 7 bases, and the junction held 9 bases outside the gene matches. There are 15 residues in the CDR3. Per the germline V gene, CDR1 is LGHDT and CDR2 is YNNKEL (reference sequence). CDR3 loop: CASSQGQGGLGGYTF. CDR3 sequence (DNA): TGTGCCAGCAGCCAGGGACAGGGTGGGTTGGGTGGCTACACCTTC.